This T cell receptor (beta chain) was identified during a study of T-cell reconstitution after alpha-beta-depleted transplantation in children. General study findings and limits: About two months after transplant, alpha-beta T cells reportedly came from several hundred expanded graft clones. T cells produced anew were the main source of T-cell counts and diversity one year after transplant. Surviving recipient T cells and intrathymic progenitors accounted for some patients' high TCRbeta diversity at day 60.

Construction of the TCRbeta library involved unique molecular identifiers. From the PCR reads, TCRdb called clonotypes with MiXCR, one entry per CDR3 protein. The sample carries about a million distinct CDR3 sequences, roughly 31% recorded once. Germline values: CDR1 SGHKS, CDR2 YYEKEE (reference sequence). Trimming cost V 4 bases and J 2 bases, with 15 bases left between them. The CDR3 runs to 16 residues. About this clonotype itself: What it binds is unknown.

The chain employs TRBV5-5 and TRBJ2-2; the D gene is possibly TRBD1 (6 bases). The receptor comes from a boy in the first two years of life who had a stem cell transplant for SCID, so the T cells may come from the graft donor. Here the sequenced sample was PBMCs, mostly from graft donor cells, taken 360 days after TCRalphabeta/CD19-depleted stem cell transplant. CDR3 protein: CASSIPGTPNTGELFF. In DNA form, the CDR3 reads TGTGCCAGCAGCATACCCGGGACACCAAACACCGGGGAGCTGTTTTTT.